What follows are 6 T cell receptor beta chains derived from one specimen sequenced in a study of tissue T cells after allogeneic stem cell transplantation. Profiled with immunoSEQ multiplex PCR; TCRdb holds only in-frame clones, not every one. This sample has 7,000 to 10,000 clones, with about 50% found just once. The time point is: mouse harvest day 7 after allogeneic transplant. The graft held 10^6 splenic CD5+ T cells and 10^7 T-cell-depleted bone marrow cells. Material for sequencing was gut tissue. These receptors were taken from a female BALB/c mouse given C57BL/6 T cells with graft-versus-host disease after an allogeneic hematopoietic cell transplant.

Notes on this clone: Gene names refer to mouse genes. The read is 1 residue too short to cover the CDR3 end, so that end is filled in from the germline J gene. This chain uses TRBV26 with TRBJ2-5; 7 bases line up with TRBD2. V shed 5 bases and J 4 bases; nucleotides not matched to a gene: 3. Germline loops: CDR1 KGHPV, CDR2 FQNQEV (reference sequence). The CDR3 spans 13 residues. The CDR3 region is CASSFTGEDTQYF. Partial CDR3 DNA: TGTGCCAGCAGTTTTACTGGGGAAGACACCCAGTAC. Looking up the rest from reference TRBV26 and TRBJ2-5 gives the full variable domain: NSKVIQTPRYLVKGQGQKAKMRCIPEKGHPVVFWYQQNKNNEFKFLINFQNQEVLQQIDMTEKRFSAECPSNSPCSLEIQSSEAGDSALYLCASSFTGEDTQYFGPGTRLLVL.

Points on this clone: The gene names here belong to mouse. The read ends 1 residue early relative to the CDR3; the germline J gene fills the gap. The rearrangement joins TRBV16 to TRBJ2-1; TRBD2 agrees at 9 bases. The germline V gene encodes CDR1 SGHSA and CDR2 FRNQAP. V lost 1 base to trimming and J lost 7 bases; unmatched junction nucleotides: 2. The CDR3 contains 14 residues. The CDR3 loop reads CASSLVGGLAEQFF. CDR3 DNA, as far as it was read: TGTGCAAGCAGCTTAGTGGGGGGGCTCGCTGAGCAGTTC. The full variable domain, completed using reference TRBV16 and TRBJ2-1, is NAGVIQTPRHKVTGKGQEATLWCEPISGHSAVFWYRQTIVQGLEFLTYFRNQAPIDDSGMPKERFSAQMPNQSHSTLKIQSTQPQDSAVYLCASSLVGGLAEQFFGPGTRLTVL.

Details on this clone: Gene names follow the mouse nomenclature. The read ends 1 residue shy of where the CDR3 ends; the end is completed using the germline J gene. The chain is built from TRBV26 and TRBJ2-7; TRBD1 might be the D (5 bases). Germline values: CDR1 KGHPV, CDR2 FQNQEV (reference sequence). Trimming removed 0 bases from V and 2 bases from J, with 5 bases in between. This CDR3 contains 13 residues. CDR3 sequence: CASSLSGAYEQYF. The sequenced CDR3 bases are TGTGCCAGCAGTCTGTCAGGGGCCTATGAACAGTAC. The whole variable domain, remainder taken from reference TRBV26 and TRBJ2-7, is NSKVIQTPRYLVKGQGQKAKMRCIPEKGHPVVFWYQQNKNNEFKFLINFQNQEVLQQIDMTEKRFSAECPSNSPCSLEIQSSEAGDSALYLCASSLSGAYEQYFGPGTRLTVL.

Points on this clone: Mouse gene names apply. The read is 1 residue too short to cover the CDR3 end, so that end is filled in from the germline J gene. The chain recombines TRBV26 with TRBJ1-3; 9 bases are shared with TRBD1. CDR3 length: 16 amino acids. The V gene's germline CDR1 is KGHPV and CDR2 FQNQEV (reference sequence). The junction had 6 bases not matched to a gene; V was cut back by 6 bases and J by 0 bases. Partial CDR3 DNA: TGTGCCAGCAGCCCCGGGACAGGGTATTCTGGAAATACGCTCTAT. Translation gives CASSPGTGYSGNTLY. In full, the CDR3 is CASSPGTGYSGNTLYF.

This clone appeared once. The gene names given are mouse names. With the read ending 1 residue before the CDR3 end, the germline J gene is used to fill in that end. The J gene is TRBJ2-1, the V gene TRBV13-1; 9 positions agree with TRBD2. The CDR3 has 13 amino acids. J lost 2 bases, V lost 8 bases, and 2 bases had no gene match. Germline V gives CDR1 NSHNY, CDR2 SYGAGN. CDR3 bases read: TGTGCCAGTAGACTGGGGGACTATGCTGAGCAGTTC. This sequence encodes CASRLGDYAEQF. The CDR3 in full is CASRLGDYAEQFF.

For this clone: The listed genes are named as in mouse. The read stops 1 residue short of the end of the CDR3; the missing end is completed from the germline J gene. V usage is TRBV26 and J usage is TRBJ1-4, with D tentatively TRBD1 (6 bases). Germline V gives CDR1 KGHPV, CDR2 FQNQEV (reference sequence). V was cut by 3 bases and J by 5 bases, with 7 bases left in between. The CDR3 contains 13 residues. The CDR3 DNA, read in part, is TGTGCCAGCAGTCTCACAGGGAACGAAAGATTATTT. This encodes CASSLTGNERLF. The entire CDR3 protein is CASSLTGNERLFF.